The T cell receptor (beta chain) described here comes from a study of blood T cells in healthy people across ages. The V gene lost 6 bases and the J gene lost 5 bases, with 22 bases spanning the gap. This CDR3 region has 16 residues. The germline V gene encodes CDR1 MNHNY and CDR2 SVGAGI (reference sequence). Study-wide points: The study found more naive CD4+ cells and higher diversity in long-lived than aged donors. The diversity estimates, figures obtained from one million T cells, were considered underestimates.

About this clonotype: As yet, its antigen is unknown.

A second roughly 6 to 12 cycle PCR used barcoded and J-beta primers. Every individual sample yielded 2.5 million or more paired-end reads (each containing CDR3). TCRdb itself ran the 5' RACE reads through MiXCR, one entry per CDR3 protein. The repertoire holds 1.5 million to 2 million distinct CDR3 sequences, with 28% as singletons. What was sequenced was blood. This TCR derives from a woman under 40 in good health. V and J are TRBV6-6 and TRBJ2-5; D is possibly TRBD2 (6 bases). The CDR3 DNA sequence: TGTGCCAGCAGGCCCCGGTGCCGGGACTCCCCGGAGACCCAGTACTTC. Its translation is CASRPRCRDSPETQYF.